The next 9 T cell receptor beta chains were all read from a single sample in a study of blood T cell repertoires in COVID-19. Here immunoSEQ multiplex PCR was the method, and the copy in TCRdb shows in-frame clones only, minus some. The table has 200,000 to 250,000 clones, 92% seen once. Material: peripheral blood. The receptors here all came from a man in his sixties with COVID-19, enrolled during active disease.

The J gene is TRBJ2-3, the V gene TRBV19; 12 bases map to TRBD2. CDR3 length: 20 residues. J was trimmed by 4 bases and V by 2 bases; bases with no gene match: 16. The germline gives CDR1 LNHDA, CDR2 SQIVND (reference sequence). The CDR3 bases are TGTGCCAGTAGTATACCCTCGGGGCTAGCGGGAGGGCCAGGATCAGATACGCAGTATTTT. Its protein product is CASSIPSGLAGGPGSDTQYF. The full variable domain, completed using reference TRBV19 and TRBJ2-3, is DGGITQSPKYLFRKEGQNVTLSCEQNLNHDAMYWYRQDPGQGLRLIYYSQIVNDFQKGDIAEGYSVSREKKESFPLTVTSAQKNPTAFYLCASSIPSGLAGGPGSDTQYFGPGTRLTVL.

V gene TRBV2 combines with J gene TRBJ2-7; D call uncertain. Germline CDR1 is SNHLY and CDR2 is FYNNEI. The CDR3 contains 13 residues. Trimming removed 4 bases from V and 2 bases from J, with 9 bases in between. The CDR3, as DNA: TGTGCCAGCAGTGGGCACGTGGCCTACGAGCAGTACTTC. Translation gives CASSGHVAYEQYF. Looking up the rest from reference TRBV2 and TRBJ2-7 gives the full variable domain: EPEVTQTPSHQVTQMGQEVILRCVPISNHLYFYWYRQILGQKVEFLVSFYNNEISEKSEIFDDQFSVERPDGSNFTLKIRSTKLEDSAMYFCASSGHVAYEQYFGPGTRLTVT.

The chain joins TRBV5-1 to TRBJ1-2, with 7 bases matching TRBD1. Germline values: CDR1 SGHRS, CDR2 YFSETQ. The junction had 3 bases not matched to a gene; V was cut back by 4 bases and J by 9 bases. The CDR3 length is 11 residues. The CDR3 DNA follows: TGCGCCAGCAGCACAGGGGCCAGCTACACCTTC. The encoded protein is CASSTGASYTF. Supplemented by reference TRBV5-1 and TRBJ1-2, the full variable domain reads KAGVTQTPRYLIKTRGQQVTLSCSPISGHRSVSWYQQTPGQGLQFLFEYFSETQRNKGNFPGRFSGRQFSNSRSEMNVSTLELGDSALYLCASSTGASYTFGSGTRLTVV.

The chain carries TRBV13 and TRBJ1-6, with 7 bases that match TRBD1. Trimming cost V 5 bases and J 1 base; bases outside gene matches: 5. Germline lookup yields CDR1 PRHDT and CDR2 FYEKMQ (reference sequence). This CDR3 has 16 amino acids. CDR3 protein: CASSLTGQSYNSPLHF. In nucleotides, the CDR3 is TGTGCCAGCAGCCTCACGGGACAGTCCTATAATTCACCCCTCCACTTT.

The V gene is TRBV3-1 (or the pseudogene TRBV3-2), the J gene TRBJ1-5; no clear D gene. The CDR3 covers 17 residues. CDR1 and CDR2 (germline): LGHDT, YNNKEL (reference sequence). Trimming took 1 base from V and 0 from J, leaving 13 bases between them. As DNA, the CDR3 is TGTGCCAGCAGCCAAGCCCAGAGAGGGTATAGCAATCAGCCCCAGCATTTT. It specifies CASSQAQRGYSNQPQHF.

The CDR3 reads CASSQDLGRAGQAHEQYF. DNA for the CDR3: TGTGCCAGCAGCCAAGATCTGGGTCGGGCAGGACAAGCCCACGAGCAGTACTTC. This chain links TRBV14 with TRBJ2-7; maybe TRBD1 (5 bases). The V gene lost 0 bases and the J gene lost 5 bases, with 23 bases spanning the gap. The CDR3 has 18 amino acids. Germline lookup yields CDR1 SGHDN and CDR2 FVKESK.

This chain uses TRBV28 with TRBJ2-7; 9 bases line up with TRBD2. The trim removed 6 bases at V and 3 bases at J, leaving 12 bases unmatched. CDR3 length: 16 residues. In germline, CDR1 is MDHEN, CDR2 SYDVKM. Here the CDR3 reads CASSPVAGATYYEQYF. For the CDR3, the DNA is TGTGCCAGCAGCCCAGTAGCGGGAGCCACCTACTACGAGCAGTACTTC.

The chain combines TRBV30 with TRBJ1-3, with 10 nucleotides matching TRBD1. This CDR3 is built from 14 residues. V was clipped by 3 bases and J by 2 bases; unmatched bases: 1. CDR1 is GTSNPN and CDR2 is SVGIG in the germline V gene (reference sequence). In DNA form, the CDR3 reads TGTGCCTGGAGAGGACAGGGGGCTGGAAACACCATATATTTT. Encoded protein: CAWRGQGAGNTIYF.

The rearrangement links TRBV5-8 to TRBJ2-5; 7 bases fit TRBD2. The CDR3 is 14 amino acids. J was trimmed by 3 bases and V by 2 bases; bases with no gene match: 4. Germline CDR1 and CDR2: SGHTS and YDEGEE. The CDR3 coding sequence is TGTGCCAGCAGCTTTAGTCTAGCGGAAGAGACCCAGTACTTC. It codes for CASSFSLAEETQYF.